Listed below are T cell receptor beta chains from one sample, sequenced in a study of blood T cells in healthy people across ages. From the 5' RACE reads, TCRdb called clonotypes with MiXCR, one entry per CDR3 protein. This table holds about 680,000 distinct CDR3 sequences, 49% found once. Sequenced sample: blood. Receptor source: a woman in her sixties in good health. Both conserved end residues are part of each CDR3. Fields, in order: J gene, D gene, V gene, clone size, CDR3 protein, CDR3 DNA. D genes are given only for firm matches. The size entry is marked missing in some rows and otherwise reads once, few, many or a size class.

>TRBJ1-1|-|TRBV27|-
CASRDLQAGAFF
TGTGCCAGCAGAGACCTACAAGCTGGAGCTTTCTTT
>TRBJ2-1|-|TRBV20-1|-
CSARGPGLHNEQFF
TGCAGTGCTAGAGGGCCGGGACTCCACAATGAGCAGTTCTTC
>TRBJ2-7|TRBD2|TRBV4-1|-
CASSQFGTSGSIATSPYEQYF
TGCGCCAGCAGCCAATTTGGGACTAGCGGGAGTATAGCAACCTCCCCCTACGAGCAGTACTTC
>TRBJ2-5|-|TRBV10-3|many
CAISEERGGETQYF
TGTGCCATCAGTGAGGAACGAGGGGGAGAGACCCAGTACTTC
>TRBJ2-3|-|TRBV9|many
CASSVWGADTQYF
TGTGCCAGCAGCGTGTGGGGGGCAGATACGCAGTATTTT
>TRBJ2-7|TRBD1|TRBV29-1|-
CSVEIFGTGPVEQYF
TGCAGCGTTGAAATATTTGGGACAGGGCCCGTCGAGCAGTACTTC
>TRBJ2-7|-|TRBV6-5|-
CASSYFSSGSPYEQYF
TGTGCCAGCAGTTATTTTAGTTCGGGGAGCCCCTACGAGCAGTACTTC
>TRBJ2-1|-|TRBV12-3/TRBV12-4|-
CASNLTPRRISYNEQFF
TGTGCCAGCAATTTAACCCCTCGGCGGATCTCCTACAATGAGCAGTTCTTC
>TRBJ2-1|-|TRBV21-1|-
CASSKVEGEGFF
TGTGCCAGCAGCAAAGTTGAAGGGGAGGGGTTCTTC
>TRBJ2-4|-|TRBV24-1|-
CATRDPQGRGIQYF
TGTGCCACCAGGGACCCACAGGGACGGGGCATTCAGTACTTC
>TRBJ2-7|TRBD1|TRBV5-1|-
CASRPPYRGRAGEQYF
TGCGCCAGCAGACCCCCTTACAGGGGAAGGGCCGGCGAGCAGTACTTC